What follows are 2 T cell receptor beta chains derived from one specimen sequenced in a study of CD8 T cells in ankylosing spondylitis. Via MiXCR, TCRdb re-called the 5' RACE reads, giving one row per CDR3 protein. The profile shows some 90,000 distinct CDR3 sequences, under 30% of them singletons. Sequencing input: blood, either unsorted or a sorted T cell fraction (not recorded which). The receptor set was obtained from a male donor with ankylosing spondylitis or in good health (not recorded which).

This clonotype was seen ten or more times. The rearrangement joins TRBV12-3 or TRBV12-4 to TRBJ1-1; no firm D call. The CDR3 spans 13 residues. V was shortened by 3 bases and J by 1 base, with 6 bases between the two germline ends. The DNA of the CDR3 is TGTGCCAGCAGTTTTACAGAGAACACTGAAGCTTTCTTT. It specifies CASSFTENTEAFF.

The table lists this clonotype with a few counts. J is TRBJ1-1 and V is TRBV6-5, with D tentatively TRBD1 (5 bases). The CDR3 covers 11 residues. V lost 7 bases to trimming and J lost 6 bases, with 9 bases between them. Germline values: CDR1 MNHEY, CDR2 SVGAGI. For the CDR3, the DNA is TGTGCCAGCACTCAGGGCCCTGAAGCTTTCTTT. Translated: CASTQGPEAFF.